The 31 T cell receptor beta chains below all came from one sample that was sequenced in a study of blood T cell repertoires in COVID-19. Only in-frame clones appear in the TCRdb table, and some are missing; sequencing was by immunoSEQ multiplex PCR. The sample has about 350,000 clones, roughly nine tenths seen once; the top ten hold 3.9%. Source material: peripheral blood. Source of these receptors: a woman in her sixties or seventies with COVID-19, enrolled during active disease.

In this sample, this clone turned up once. The chain recombines TRBV9 with TRBJ1-2; 8 nucleotides line up with TRBD1. The V and J ends lost 1 base and 0 bases, in that order; junction bases with no gene match: 2. The CDR3 sequence is 15 residues long. The germline gives CDR1 SGDLS, CDR2 YYNGEE. Here the CDR3 DNA reads TGTGCCAGCAGCGTAACAGGGGGAGCTAACTATGGCTACACCTTC. Its protein product is CASSVTGGANYGYTF.

This sequence joins TRBV19 and TRBJ1-2; D not resolved. The CDR3 totals 13 residues. CDR1 LNHDA and CDR2 SQIVND come from the germline V gene (reference sequence). The V end was cut by 5 bases, the J end by 3 bases, with 10 bases between. This CDR3 reads CASSFEGDYGYTF. Here the CDR3 DNA reads TGTGCCAGTAGTTTCGAGGGTGACTATGGCTACACCTTC.

This clone was seen a single time. The chain combines TRBV11-2 with TRBJ1-1; TRBD1 matches at 9 bases. The CDR3 has 14 amino acids. Unmatched junction bases numbered 3, after V lost 1 base and J lost 6 bases. The V gene's germline CDR1 is SGHAT and CDR2 FQNNGV. CDR3: CASSLGGQGSEAFF. Here the CDR3 DNA reads TGTGCCAGCAGCTTAGGGGGACAGGGCTCTGAAGCTTTCTTT.

The table lists this clone with a few counts. V usage is TRBV11-3 and J usage is TRBJ1-1, with 7 bases identical to TRBD1. Germline V gene sequence: CDR1 SGHNT, CDR2 YENEEA. This CDR3 contains 14 residues. J was trimmed by 6 bases and V by 5 bases; bases with no gene match: 9. Written as DNA, the CDR3 is TGTGCCAGCAGCCAAACAGGGGTGTCGGCTGAAGCTTTCTTT. Translating gives CASSQTGVSAEAFF.

This clone appeared a single time. The chain couples TRBV2 to TRBJ1-5; unclear D gene. CDR1 SNHLY and CDR2 FYNNEI come from the germline V gene. CDR3 length: 13 amino acids. The V gene lost 6 bases and the J gene lost 15 bases, with 21 bases spanning the gap. The CDR3 DNA sequence: TGTGCCAGCAGGAACCATCCTCTGAGCCCCGGGCATTTT. Its protein product is CASRNHPLSPGHF.

This chain's CDR3 is CASSRNPGTGELFF. The CDR3 coding sequence is TGCGCCAGCAGCCGCAACCCGGGGACCGGGGAGCTGTTTTTT. The rearrangement uses TRBV5-1 and TRBJ2-2; the D gene is possibly TRBD2 (5 bases). The CDR3 runs 14 residues. From germline, CDR1 is SGHRS and CDR2 YFSETQ. The ends were cut back, 4 bases at V and 5 bases at J, with 12 bases in the middle.

The chain has TRBV25-1 and TRBJ2-5; D is perhaps TRBD2 (5 bases). The CDR3 extends over 17 amino acids. From germline, CDR1 is MGHDK and CDR2 SYGVNS. The V and J ends lost 2 bases and 5 bases respectively, with 21 bases between them. CDR3 DNA sequence: TGTGCCAGCAGTGAACTCCCAGGCCTACAACCGGGGGAGACCCAGTACTTC. This sequence encodes CASSELPGLQPGETQYF.

This clone was found once. The chain couples TRBV7-2 to TRBJ1-4, with 8 bases aligning to TRBD1. Germline V lookup: CDR1 SGHTA, CDR2 FQGNSA. This CDR3 spans 16 amino acids. V gave up 5 bases and J gave up 9 bases; unmatched junction bases: 14. The CDR3 region is CASSPQGVGRGQKLFF. Here the CDR3 DNA reads TGTGCCAGCAGCCCCCAAGGGGTTGGCAGGGGGCAAAAACTGTTTTTT.

This chain joins TRBV7-2 and TRBJ1-2; D unclear. This CDR3 contains 14 residues. With 1 base removed from V and 4 bases from J, the gap between germline ends came to 10 bases. Germline values: CDR1 SGHTA, CDR2 FQGNSA. This CDR3 reads CASSLGAGSYGYTF. The CDR3, as DNA: TGTGCCAGCAGCTTAGGAGCGGGTAGCTATGGCTACACCTTC.

The V gene is TRBV5-1, the J gene TRBJ1-6; D might be TRBD1 (6 bases). The germline V gene encodes CDR1 SGHRS and CDR2 YFSETQ. This CDR3 is built from 16 residues. V lost 0 bases to trimming and J lost 5 bases, with 12 bases between them. The CDR3 protein is CASSLGAGQNNSPLHF. The CDR3 region has the DNA TGCGCCAGCAGCTTGGGGGCAGGACAGAATAATTCACCCCTCCACTTT.

CDR3 DNA sequence: TGTGCCATCAGGGGGGACACTCCCTACGAGCAGTACTTC. Translating gives CAIRGDTPYEQYF. This sequence joins TRBV10-3 and TRBJ2-7; tentatively, D is TRBD1 (6 bases). The CDR3 covers 13 residues. The V end lost 6 bases, the J end lost 2 bases, and 11 bases lay between the germline ends. From germline, CDR1 is ENHRY and CDR2 SYGVKD.

The rearrangement uses TRBV7-9 and TRBJ1-4; 8 nucleotides align to TRBD1. This CDR3 comprises 16 residues. Unmatched junction bases numbered 10, after V lost 5 bases and J lost 5 bases. From germline, CDR1 is SEHNR and CDR2 FQNEAQ (reference sequence). For the CDR3, the DNA is TGTGCCAGCAGCAGAAATCAGGGGGCTGCGAATGAAAAACTGTTTTTT. Translated: CASSRNQGAANEKLFF.

The CDR3 coding sequence is TGTGCCAGCTCACCACAAGGACAGGGTGATCAGCCCCAGCATTTT. Its translation: CASSPQGQGDQPQHF. V and J are TRBV18 and TRBJ1-5, with 8 nucleotides matching TRBD1. The germline CDR1 and CDR2 sequences are KGHSH and LQKENI. The CDR3 is made up of 15 amino acids. V lost 1 base, J lost 5 bases, and 4 bases stayed unmatched.

As DNA, the CDR3 is TGCGCCAGCAGCTTGGAGTACAGGGGTTCTGGTCAGCCCCAGCATTTT. Protein sequence: CASSLEYRGSGQPQHF. This rearrangement joins TRBV5-1 to TRBJ1-5, with 7 bases aligning to TRBD1. The V and J ends lost 0 bases and 6 bases, in that order; junction bases with no gene match: 9. The CDR3 contains 16 residues. Germline V gives CDR1 SGHRS, CDR2 YFSETQ.

The chain carries TRBV27 and TRBJ1-2; 8 nucleotides line up with TRBD1. J was trimmed by 4 bases and V by 3 bases; bases with no gene match: 4. This CDR3 region has 14 residues. Germline CDR1 and CDR2: MNHEY and SMNVEV (reference sequence). DNA for the CDR3: TGTGCCAGCAGTTTTAACAGGGGGGGCTATGGCTACACCTTC. The encoded protein is CASSFNRGGYGYTF.

The chain recombines TRBV27 with TRBJ2-1; 9 nucleotides align to TRBD2. CDR3 length equals 14 residues. Trimming removed 3 bases from V and 8 bases from J; junction bases left unmatched: 5. Germline CDR1 is MNHEY and CDR2 is SMNVEV (reference sequence). For the CDR3, the DNA is TGTGCCAGCAGTTTCGGGCGGGGGGGGTATGAGCAGTTCTTC. Translation: CASSFGRGGYEQFF.

The chain links TRBV10-3 to TRBJ2-5, with 14 bases aligning to TRBD2. The CDR3 sequence is 16 residues long. V lost 2 bases and J lost 3; bases outside the gene matches: 2. The germline gives CDR1 ENHRY, CDR2 SYGVKD. The DNA for the CDR3 is TGTGCCATCAGTGAGAAGGGACTAGCGGGGGAAGAGACCCAGTACTTC. This encodes CAISEKGLAGEETQYF.

The gene calls are TRBV11-3 and TRBJ2-3; 8 bases are a match to TRBD1. Germline V lookup: CDR1 SGHNT, CDR2 YENEEA. The CDR3 totals 15 residues. Losses at the gene ends were 4 bases for V and 4 bases for J; bases not matched to a gene: 7. The DNA for the CDR3 is TGTGCCAGCAGCTCGCAGGGGGCTAGCGCAGATACGCAGTATTTT. It yields the protein CASSSQGASADTQYF.

V usage is TRBV5-1 and J usage is TRBJ1-6, with 9 nucleotides matching TRBD1. V shed 4 bases, J shed 3 bases, and the junction held 5 bases outside the gene matches. Germline loops: CDR1 SGHRS, CDR2 YFSETQ. The CDR3 contains 16 residues. For the CDR3, the DNA is TGCGCCAGCAGCGAGAGGGACAGGGACTATAATTCACCCCTCCACTTT. Translated: CASSERDRDYNSPLHF.

V gene TRBV7-9 combines with J gene TRBJ1-1, with 8 bases fitting TRBD1. J was trimmed by 3 bases and V by 5 bases; bases with no gene match: 5. Germline CDR1 SEHNR, CDR2 FQNEAQ (reference sequence). This CDR3 has 14 amino acids. Here the CDR3 reads CASSNNRGDTEAFF. CDR3 DNA: TGTGCCAGCAGCAACAACAGGGGGGACACTGAAGCTTTCTTT.

The chain combines TRBV5-1 with TRBJ1-1; 10 nucleotides align to TRBD1. Germline loops: CDR1 SGHRS, CDR2 YFSETQ. J lost 5 bases, V lost 5 bases, and 6 bases had no gene match. This CDR3 comprises 14 residues. The CDR3 DNA reads as TGCGCCAGCAGTAGCAGGGACAGGGGTACTGAAGCTTTCTTT. Translated: CASSSRDRGTEAFF.

This rearrangement joins TRBV7-6 to TRBJ2-1; TRBD1 agrees at 7 bases. The CDR3 runs to 15 residues. Trimming took 2 bases from V and 8 from J; bases not matched to a gene: 9. Germline V gene sequence: CDR1 SGHVS, CDR2 FNYEAQ. CDR3 in DNA: TGTGCCAGCAGCTTAACCCTAAGAGGGGGCCATGAGCAGTTCTTC. Residues: CASSLTLRGGHEQFF.

V gene TRBV6-5 combines with J gene TRBJ2-5; the match to TRBD1 covers 9 bases. Germline V CDR1 and CDR2: MNHEY, SVGAGI. The CDR3 totals 15 residues. Germline trimming cut 2 bases from V and 2 bases from J; bases unmatched to any gene: 3. CDR3 DNA: TGTGCCAGCAGTTACGACAGGGGGGAACAAGAGACCCAGTACTTC. Amino acid sequence: CASSYDRGEQETQYF.

The V call is TRBV5-1, the J call TRBJ1-1; 9 bases line up with TRBD1. Trimming cost V 3 bases and J 8 bases; bases outside gene matches: 2. Germline lookup yields CDR1 SGHRS and CDR2 YFSETQ. CDR3 size: 12 residues. Here the CDR3 reads CASSWGTGEAFF. CDR3 coding DNA: TGCGCCAGCAGCTGGGGGACAGGGGAAGCTTTCTTT.

CDR3 loop: CASSLTGEFYGYTF. CDR3 coding DNA: TGTGCCAGCAGTTTAACAGGAGAATTCTATGGCTACACCTTC. The chain couples TRBV28 to TRBJ1-2; maybe TRBD1 (5 bases). V lost 2 bases and J lost 4, with 11 bases in between. The CDR3 has 14 residues. From germline, CDR1 is MDHEN and CDR2 SYDVKM.

This CDR3 reads CASTSPGGQDGNTEAFF. As DNA, the CDR3 is TGTGCCAGCACCTCCCCCGGGGGACAGGACGGGAACACTGAAGCTTTCTTT. The rearrangement joins TRBV7-9 to TRBJ1-1; 8 bases are shared with TRBD1. V lost 7 bases and J lost 1; bases outside the gene matches: 14. The germline CDR1 and CDR2 sequences are SEHNR and FQNEAQ (reference sequence). This CDR3 is built from 17 residues.

This rearrangement joins TRBV5-1 to TRBJ1-6; D might be TRBD1 (5 bases). Trimming took off 4 bases at V and 3 bases at J, with 14 bases between the two ends. CDR3 length: 16 amino acids. CDR1 is SGHRS, CDR2 YFSETQ, per germline. CDR3 residues: CASSGGTDLYNSPLHF. The CDR3 nucleotides read TGCGCCAGCAGCGGTGGGACTGACCTCTATAATTCACCCCTCCACTTT.

This clone appeared once. A read error may account for a junction end that differs from germline. The V call is TRBV7-7, the J call TRBJ1-1; TRBD1 matches at 8 bases. Germline V gene data show CDR1 as SSHAT and CDR2 as FNYEAQ (reference sequence). The CDR3 sequence is 13 residues long. This chain's CDR3 is CASSLDRATEAFF. The CDR3 DNA is TGTGCTAGCAGCTTGGACAGGGCTACTGAAGCTTTCTTT. Full variable domain (outside the CDR3, taken from reference TRBV7-7 and TRBJ1-1): GAGVSQSPRYKVTKRGQDVTLRCDPISSHATLYWYQQALGQGPEFLTYFNYEAQPDKSGLPSDRFSAERPEGSISTLTIQRTEQRDSAMYRCASSLDRATEAFFGQGTRLTVV.

J is TRBJ1-1 and V is TRBV9; D not certain. The CDR3 spans 14 residues. Per germline, CDR1 SGDLS and CDR2 YYNGEE. The V gene lost 4 bases and the J gene lost 8 bases, with 18 bases spanning the gap. The CDR3 here is CASSPPVKPQEAFF. The CDR3 DNA sequence: TGTGCCAGCAGCCCCCCAGTCAAGCCACAGGAAGCTTTCTTT.

The chain is built from TRBV27 and TRBJ1-5, with D possibly matching TRBD1 (5 bases). Trimming shortened V by 8 bases and J by 0 bases, and 11 bases separated the two germline ends. This CDR3 is built from 14 residues. Looked up from germline, CDR1 is MNHEY and CDR2 is SMNVEV (reference sequence). The DNA for the CDR3 is TGTGCCAGCCGTACAGGTAATAGCAATCAGCCCCAGCATTTT. It encodes CASRTGNSNQPQHF.

The chain joins TRBV4-2 to TRBJ2-1; no definite D call. Trimming removed 4 bases from V and 0 bases from J, with 16 bases in between. Germline values: CDR1 LGHNA, CDR2 YNFKEQ. The CDR3 sequence is 17 residues long. The CDR3 DNA reads as TGTGCCAGCAGCCGCGGCCTTGGCAGAGACTCCTACAATGAGCAGTTCTTC. It encodes CASSRGLGRDSYNEQFF.